One sample yielded the 21 T cell receptor beta chains listed below, sequenced in a study of blood T cell repertoires in COVID-19. The data were produced by immunoSEQ multiplex PCR, yet TCRdb's version contains in-frame clones alone and is incomplete. The data contain approximately 150,000 clones, roughly 84% of them singletons. The sequenced material came from PBMCs or T cells enriched from blood (not recorded which). These receptor sequences come from a man between 60 and 70 years old who had recovered from COVID-19.

CDR3 nucleotides: TGTGCCAGTAGTAGTAGTCTCCTCTACGAGCAGTACTTC. It specifies CASSSSLLYEQYF. The rearrangement links TRBV19 to TRBJ2-7; D is unclear. Germline assignment: CDR1 LNHDA and CDR2 SQIVND (reference sequence). V lost 4 bases and J lost 3, with 10 bases in between. The CDR3 extends over 13 amino acids. Full variable domain (missing parts from reference TRBV19 and TRBJ2-7): DGGITQSPKYLFRKEGQNVTLSCEQNLNHDAMYWYRQDPGQGLRLIYYSQIVNDFQKGDIAEGYSVSREKKESFPLTVTSAQKNPTAFYLCASSSSLLYEQYFGPGTRLTVT.

The rearrangement joins TRBV29-1 to TRBJ2-3; no clear D. CDR1 is SQVTM and CDR2 is ANQGSEA in the germline V gene. This CDR3 has 12 residues. V was shortened by 7 bases and J by 1 base, with 9 bases between the two germline ends. CDR3 amino acids: CSGEIGTDTQYF. In nucleotides, the CDR3 is TGCAGCGGTGAGATAGGCACAGATACGCAGTATTTT.

This chain connects TRBV5-4 to TRBJ1-2, with a tentative D call TRBD1 (5 bases). The germline V gene has CDR1 SGHNT and CDR2 YYREEE (reference sequence). Trimming took 0 bases from V and 4 from J, leaving 7 bases between them. CDR3 length equals 13 residues. As DNA, the CDR3 is TGTGCCAGCAGCTTGGACGGGGGCTATGGCTACACCTTC. It is translated as CASSLDGGYGYTF.

V usage is TRBV10-3 and J usage is TRBJ2-1; 10 bases agree with TRBD2. Germline V CDR1 and CDR2: ENHRY, SYGVKD. J lost 4 bases, V lost 2 bases, and 2 bases had no gene match. The CDR3 has 15 amino acids. The CDR3 region has the DNA TGTGCCATCAGTGAGACTAGCGGGGAGTACAATGAGCAGTTCTTC. Encoded protein: CAISETSGEYNEQFF.

V gene TRBV2 combines with J gene TRBJ1-2; no firm D call. This CDR3 has 15 residues. Trimming took off 10 bases at V and 4 bases at J, with 22 bases between the two ends. Germline CDR1 is SNHLY and CDR2 is FYNNEI. The CDR3 DNA is TGTGCCATCAACAGCCAGCTCGCGCGGGGCTATGGCTACACCTTC. Amino acid sequence: CAINSQLARGYGYTF.

The rearrangement joins TRBV7-6 to TRBJ1-1, with a possible D match to TRBD1 (6 bases). Germline CDR1 is SGHVS and CDR2 is FNYEAQ. This CDR3 is 15 amino acids long. The V and J ends lost 4 bases and 0 bases respectively, with 12 bases between them. As DNA, the CDR3 is TGTGCCAGCAGCTCTGGGACATTGATGAACACTGAAGCTTTCTTT. Amino acids: CASSSGTLMNTEAFF.

The rearrangement uses TRBV7-2 and TRBJ2-1, with 7 bases fitting TRBD2. Germline CDR1 is SGHTA and CDR2 is FQGNSA. The CDR3 has 15 residues. Trimming cost V 5 bases and J 3 bases; bases outside gene matches: 7. CDR3 sequence (DNA): TGTGCCAGCAGCCGCTCTCGGGGGGTCTACAATGAGCAGTTCTTC. It yields the protein CASSRSRGVYNEQFF.

This clone was recorded once. V gene TRBV18 combines with J gene TRBJ2-1, with 15 positions matching TRBD2. Germline V lookup: CDR1 KGHSH, CDR2 LQKENI. The CDR3 loop spans 17 amino acids. Trimming removed 1 base from V and 8 bases from J; junction bases left unmatched: 6. The CDR3 coding sequence is TGTGCCAGCTCACCACGGGGACTAGCGGGAGGAAGGGATGAGCAGTTCTTC. This codes for CASSPRGLAGGRDEQFF.

The chain has TRBV7-8 and TRBJ2-3, with TRBD2 identical over 10 bases. This CDR3 comprises 17 residues. Germline V gene sequence: CDR1 SGHVS, CDR2 FQNEAQ. After removal of 1 base from V and 2 bases from J, the junction contained 6 bases not matched to a gene. The CDR3 sequence is CASSLGLAGASTDTQYF. The CDR3 DNA sequence: TGTGCCAGCAGCTTAGGTCTAGCGGGGGCCTCCACAGATACGCAGTATTTT.

As for this clone: One end of the junction fails to match germline, which may point to a read error. This chain joins TRBV7-3 and TRBJ1-2; 9 bases match TRBD1. The CDR3 extends over 14 amino acids. Germline CDR1 reads SGHTA; CDR2 reads FQGTGA. The CDR3 nucleotides read TGTGCCAGCAGTTTAAACCGGGACAGGGTTGGCTACACCTTC. It yields the protein CASSLNRDRVGYTF.

The rearrangement uses TRBV6-5 and TRBJ2-7, with D unresolved. The CDR3 covers 13 residues. Deletions cut 2 bases from V and 4 bases from J, with 9 bases between. The V gene's germline CDR1 is MNHEY and CDR2 SVGAGI. The CDR3 nucleotides are TGTGCCAGCAGTTACATCACCGGGTACGAGCAGTACTTC. This translates into CASSYITGYEQYF.

The chain employs TRBV6-5 and TRBJ2-5; tentative D call: TRBD2 (6 bases). Germline V gene lookup returns CDR1 MNHEY and CDR2 SVGAGI. This CDR3 spans 13 amino acids. V was cut by 5 bases and J by 4 bases, with 11 bases left in between. This CDR3 is CASSPLAAETQYF. In DNA form, the CDR3 reads TGTGCCAGCAGTCCACTAGCAGCAGAGACCCAGTACTTC.

This clone has a count of ten or more. The chain links TRBV7-6 to TRBJ2-5; the D is unclear. From germline, CDR1 is SGHVS and CDR2 FNYEAQ. This CDR3 has 15 residues. The ends were cut back, 3 bases at V and 0 bases at J, with 11 bases in the middle. This CDR3 reads CASSLVRSYQETQYF. In DNA, the CDR3 is TGTGCCAGCAGCTTGGTCCGGAGTTACCAAGAGACCCAGTACTTC. Looking up the rest from reference TRBV7-6 and TRBJ2-5 gives the full variable domain: GAGVSQSPRYKVTKRGQDVALRCDPISGHVSLYWYRQALGQGPEFLTYFNYEAQQDKSGLPNDRFSAERPEGSISTLTIQRTEQRDSAMYRCASSLVRSYQETQYFGPGTRLLVL.

This sequence joins TRBV19 and TRBJ1-5; TRBD1 agrees at 8 bases. The CDR3 covers 18 residues. Germline V gene sequence: CDR1 LNHDA, CDR2 SQIVND (reference sequence). The junction had 13 bases not matched to a gene; V was cut back by 5 bases and J by 1 base. The chain's CDR3 is CASSGQGSRGYSNQPQHF. CDR3 nucleotide sequence: TGTGCCAGTAGTGGACAGGGCAGTCGGGGGTACAGCAATCAGCCCCAGCATTTT.

This sequence joins TRBV7-9 and TRBJ1-4, with a weak D call TRBD1 (6 bases). Germline CDR1 SEHNR, CDR2 FQNEAQ (reference sequence). V dropped 2 bases and J dropped 6 bases, with 13 bases sitting between them. This CDR3 spans 15 amino acids. The CDR3 nucleotides read TGTGCCAGCAGCTTAAGGGGGATAGGGGATGAAAAACTGTTTTTT. Amino acid sequence: CASSLRGIGDEKLFF.

The V gene is TRBV13, the J gene TRBJ2-7; D ambiguous. Trimming stripped 0 bases from V and 2 bases from J, with 8 bases between. The germline gives CDR1 PRHDT, CDR2 FYEKMQ (reference sequence). CDR3 length: 14 residues. DNA of the CDR3: TGTGCCAGCAGCTTAGGCGCTAGTACCTACGAGCAGTACTTC. Amino acid sequence: CASSLGASTYEQYF.

This rearrangement joins TRBV24-1 to TRBJ2-3; D may be TRBD2 (7 bases). V lost 3 bases and J 4 bases, leaving 19 bases between the germline ends. The CDR3 runs to 17 residues. Germline CDR1 and CDR2: KGHDR and SFDVKD. The CDR3 protein is CATSDVVGGRRADTQYF. CDR3 bases: TGTGCCACCAGTGATGTGGTCGGGGGGCGCCGCGCAGATACGCAGTATTTT.

The chain recombines TRBV10-3 with TRBJ2-1, with TRBD2 matching 10 bases. The J segment lost 0 bases and the V segment lost 3 bases, leaving 8 bases of the junction unmatched. Germline CDR1 ENHRY, CDR2 SYGVKD. The length of the CDR3 is 18 residues. The DNA of the CDR3 is TGTGCCATCAGTGACGTAGCGGGGGGACGGATCTCCTACAATGAGCAGTTCTTC. It yields the protein CAISDVAGGRISYNEQFF.

V is TRBV5-6 and J is TRBJ2-7; a possible D gene is TRBD2 (6 bases). Per germline, CDR1 SGHDT and CDR2 YYEEEE. CDR3 length: 14 amino acids. Trimming removed 2 bases from V and 3 bases from J, with 12 bases in between. The chain's CDR3 is CASSLGLKHYEQYF. The CDR3 DNA reads TGTGCCAGCAGCTTAGGACTAAAACACTACGAGCAGTACTTC.

The chain employs TRBV28 and TRBJ2-3, with a possible D match to TRBD1 (5 bases). Germline loops: CDR1 MDHEN, CDR2 SYDVKM. The CDR3 sequence is 12 residues long. Trimming took off 9 bases at V and 4 bases at J, with 11 bases between the two ends. CDR3 sequence: CASRQLADTQYF. CDR3 nucleotide sequence: TGTGCCAGTAGACAGTTGGCAGATACGCAGTATTTT.

The CDR3 here is CASSVEGRGRYGYTF. The CDR3 coding sequence is TGTGCCAGCAGCGTAGAAGGAAGGGGCCGCTATGGCTACACCTTC. V gene TRBV9 combines with J gene TRBJ1-2, with TRBD1 as a possible D gene (5 bases). CDR3 size: 15 residues. V was trimmed by 0 bases and J by 4 bases, leaving 13 bases between them. Germline-derived CDR1 and CDR2 are SGDLS and YYNGEE.